These T cell receptor beta chains were read from a single sample in a study of cytomegalovirus exposure and HLA in healthy donors. Some clones are missing from TCRdb's copy, which holds only in-frame ones; the method was immunoSEQ multiplex PCR. This table holds 150,000 to 200,000 clones, roughly 83% found once. Input material: PBMCs. The receptor set was obtained from a woman aged 45-59 years in good health and CMV-seronegative. CDR3s leave out the opening cysteine and the closing phenylalanine or tryptophan. Size is omitted from some rows. Given values are once, few, many or a class for expanded clones.

V	length	J	size	CDR3
TRBV5-1	16	TRBJ2-1	.	ASSSGLAGPDSYNEQF
TRBV14	15	TRBJ2-7	.	ASSQGYRTRATYEQC
TRBV5-1	13	TRBJ1-2	.	ASSLGTGVGYGYT
TRBV4-3	13	TRBJ2-5	.	ASSQIAGGQETQY
TRBV7-2	15	TRBJ1-5	.	ASSLARVGRGNQPQH
TRBV5-4	13	TRBJ2-3	.	ASSYRGQGTDTQY
TRBV23-1	16	TRBJ1-1	.	ASSQSVKTGGKGTEAF
TRBV4-1	12	TRBJ1-4	.	ASSRRDSNEKLF
TRBV29-1	10	TRBJ2-5	.	SVSVLDRTQY
TRBV10-3	14	TRBJ2-7	.	ATASPGTGGLYEQY
TRBV7-2	13	TRBJ1-4	.	ASSGGGGWGEKLF
TRBV19	12	TRBJ1-1	.	ASSRSGLNTEAF
TRBV7-8	12	TRBJ1-1	.	ASSTAGSTAEAF
TRBV9	14	TRBJ2-3	.	ASSLGLAGPTDTQY
TRBV18	12	TRBJ2-7	.	ASSPTPGTYEQY
TRBV27	13	TRBJ2-1	once	ASSSPRDSYNEQF
TRBV7-2	15	TRBJ2-3	.	ASSLVGGRGGTDTQY
TRBV7-2	16	TRBJ1-6	.	ASSLARTGGAQVSPLH
TRBV7-9	11	TRBJ1-2	.	ASSLSQNYGYT
TRBV7-2	12	TRBJ1-5	once	ASSLAPGGQPQH
TRBV5-1	14	TRBJ2-1	.	ASSLAGGSSYNEQF
TRBV2	11	TRBJ2-4	many	ASSRDSKNIQY
TRBV6-1	15	TRBJ2-1	.	ASSEAGSGRLYNEQF
TRBV5-8	11	TRBJ1-5	.	ASSSHRGQPQH
TRBV6-6	12	TRBJ2-7	few	ASTKLAVSYEQY
TRBV5-1	14	TRBJ1-4	.	ASSSPLGGANEKLF
TRBV12-1	13	TRBJ2-6	.	ASSLQGAGANVLT
TRBV27	11	TRBJ2-7	.	ASRRPAATEQY
TRBV7-2	11	TRBJ2-7	.	ASSLTGVGEQY
TRBV6-5	13	TRBJ2-4	.	ASSYSAGAKNIQY
TRBV18	9	TRBJ2-7	.	ASSPALEQY
TRBV7-3	14	TRBJ2-3	.	ASSSLAGGSTDTQY
TRBV7-2	13	TRBJ1-2	once	ASSPGWGLSYGYT
TRBV5-1	11	TRBJ1-2	.	ASSLNSNYGYT
TRBV7-3	12	TRBJ2-3	.	ASSLIRRGDTQY
TRBV10-3	13	TRBJ2-7	few	AISAPGTGAYEQY
TRBV7-9	12	TRBJ1-1	few	ASSQTPGRGAAF
TRBV9	12	TRBJ2-2	once	ASRTGGNTGELF
TRBV7-3	13	TRBJ2-3	.	ASSLRAGALSTQY
TRBV5-1	12	TRBJ2-1	.	ASSLDRGINEQF
TRBV7-2	12	TRBJ2-7	.	ASSLAAGNYEQY
TRBV29-1	12	TRBJ2-5	.	SVDRGGGGETQY
TRBV19	11	TRBJ1-1	.	ATCRGVNTEAF
TRBV4-3	11	TRBJ2-7	many	ASSRQLANEQY
TRBV11-2	15	TRBJ2-1	.	ASSLEPSYLGSDEQF
TRBV4-3	15	TRBJ2-3	medium-sized	ASSQGEGDRGTDTQY
TRBV14	11	TRBJ1-1	.	ASSQAVNTEAF
TRBV5-6	13	TRBJ2-7	.	ASSSSGTGGVEQY
TRBV4-1	14	TRBJ2-1	.	ASSHRTSGYYNEQF
TRBV19	11	TRBJ1-1	.	ASSRFRNTEAF
TRBV6-6	11	TRBJ1-2	.	ASFGQENYGYT
TRBV29-1	11	TRBJ1-2	.	SVQGAREGSYT
TRBV6-6	14	TRBJ2-2	.	ASSYAGGANTGELF
TRBV19	14	TRBJ2-2	few	ASSIVGGQYTGELF
TRBV27	10	TRBJ1-2	.	ASSTGAYGYT
TRBV5-1	14	TRBJ1-6	.	ASSPVPGLRNSPLH
TRBV28	12	TRBJ2-1	.	ASSLGQSYNEQF
TRBV10-3	13	TRBJ1-6	.	AIRSGTGSNSPLH
TRBV6-6	10	TRBJ1-1	few	ASRSSGTEAF